The 32 T cell receptor delta chains reported below all come from one sample, sequenced in a study of gamma-delta T cells after stem cell transplantation. TCRdb fed the RT-PCR reads to CATT. The sample lists under 2,000 delta-chain clones; approximately 5.5% were seen once. Sequencing was performed on gamma-delta T cells. The receptors originated from a human donor. It is not recorded whose cells these are; they may come from a transplant donor.

This clone was seen more than once but under ten times. A far larger clone is one base from this, pointing to a likely read error. The sample has other DNA sequences that encode this CDR3 too. This chain uses TRDV2 with TRDJ1; 12 bases match TRDD3. This CDR3 is 17 amino acids long. The V gene's germline CDR1 is GEAIGNYY and CDR2 EKD. The CDR3 DNA reads TGTGCCTGTGACACCCTACGGACTGGGGGATACACCGATAAACTCATCTTC. It encodes CACDTLRTGGYTDKLIF.

V usage is TRDV2 and J usage is TRDJ1; 13 bases agree with TRDD3. This CDR3 comprises 16 residues. Germline values: CDR1 GEAIGNYY, CDR2 EKD. The junction had 7 bases not matched to a gene; V was cut back by 3 bases and J by 4 bases. The CDR3 sequence: CACDAVLGDTDDKLIF. Here the CDR3 DNA reads TGTGCCTGTGACGCTGTACTGGGGGATACGGACGATAAACTCATCTTT.

This clone was picked up a small number of times. This DNA's translation differs at residue 3 from TCRdb's protein, which comes from a much larger clone; a read error is likely, and the protein shown is translated from the DNA. The chain couples TRDV2 to TRDJ1, with TRDD3 matching over 11 bases. This CDR3 region has 19 residues. In germline, CDR1 is GEAIGNYY, CDR2 EKD. The CDR3 coding sequence is TGTGCCCGTGACCCCCTCGCTCTGGGGGATACCCGAGTCACCGATAAACTCATCTTT. It is translated as CARDPLALGDTRVTDKLIF.

A remark on this clone: A far larger clone is one nucleotide away, so this likely arose from a read error. The CDR3 sequence: CACDCLPTSMGDTGSDKLIF. The DNA of the CDR3 is TGTGCCTGTGACTGCCTTCCTACGTCAATGGGGGATACAGGGTCCGATAAACTCATCTTT. The chain combines TRDV2 with TRDJ1; tentatively, D is TRDD3 (10 bases). The CDR3 spans 20 residues. Germline V CDR1 and CDR2: GEAIGNYY, EKD. Trimming cost V 3 bases and J 3 bases, with 31 bases left between them.

This clone was found a few times. The mismatch at residue 16 between this DNA's translation and the TCRdb protein of a much larger clone likely reflects a read error; the protein shown is translated from the DNA. This chain uses TRDV2 with TRDJ3, with a weak D call TRDD3 (5 bases). From germline, CDR1 is GEAIGNYY and CDR2 EKD. The CDR3 consists of 18 residues. CDR3 sequence reads: CACDTGGMYSWDTRQTFF. CDR3 in DNA: TGTGCCTGTGACACCGGAGGGATGTACTCCTGGGACACCCGACAGACGTTTTTC.

With respect to this clone: A read error likely explains this, since a far larger clone differs by one base. Other DNA sequences from this sample encode an identical CDR3 as well. The J gene is TRDJ1, the V gene TRDV2, with D perhaps given as TRDD2 or TRDD3 (9 bases each). The CDR3 runs 18 residues. Germline CDR1 and CDR2: GEAIGNYY and EKD. V gave up 3 bases and J gave up 5 bases, with 27 bases separating them. For the CDR3, the DNA is TGTGCCTGTGACCCCCTTCCTACGGCCCGGGGGATACCTGATAAACTCATCTTT. Its translation is CACDPLPTARGIPDKLIF.

This clone is judged large. Other DNA sequences within the sample encode an identical CDR3. The rearrangement uses TRDV2 and TRDJ1, with D unclear. With 3 bases removed from V and 0 bases from J, the gap between germline ends came to 10 bases. This CDR3 has 14 amino acids. Germline V gene sequence: CDR1 GEAIGNYY, CDR2 EKD. The CDR3 loop reads CACDALTYTDKLIF. The CDR3 DNA sequence: TGTGCCTGTGACGCTCTGACTTACACCGATAAACTCATCTTT.

A remark on this clone: The TCRdb protein, from a much larger clone, departs from this DNA's translation at residue 3, likely by read error; the protein shown derives from the DNA. This rearrangement joins TRDV2 to TRDJ1; 10 bases map to TRDD3. The germline V gene encodes CDR1 GEAIGNYY and CDR2 EKD. This CDR3 spans 17 amino acids. For the CDR3, the DNA is TGTGCCAGTGACACTCTCGGAACTGGGGGATACACCGATAAACTCATCTTT. Protein sequence: CASDTLGTGGYTDKLIF.

By frequency in the sample, this clone is medium-sized. The likely explanation is a read error, given a far larger clone one base away. The sample carries other DNA sequences with the same CDR3. The chain has TRDV2 and TRDJ1, with TRDD3 matching 13 bases. The CDR3 spans 16 residues. V gave up 1 base and J gave up 2 bases; unmatched junction bases: 3. From germline, CDR1 is GEAIGNYY and CDR2 EKD. The CDR3 bases are TGTGCCTGTGACACATTACTGGGGGATACGACCGATAAACTCATCTTT. Protein sequence: CACDTLLGDTTDKLIF.

This clone was seen a few times. This DNA's translation differs at residue 11 from TCRdb's protein, which comes from a much larger clone; a read error is likely, and the protein shown is translated from the DNA. The chain combines TRDV2 with TRDJ3; weak D call: TRDD3 (7 bases). This CDR3 comprises 23 residues. Germline CDR1 reads GEAIGNYY; CDR2 reads EKD. Trimming took 3 bases from V and 1 from J, leaving 30 bases between them. The CDR3 nucleotides are TGTGCCTGTGACGAGCCTTCCCCCCCTGTGAGGGATACCCCTTCCTGGGACACCCGACAGATGTTTTTC. Translating it yields CACDEPSPPVRDTPSWDTRQMFF.

This clone was seen a few times. A far more abundant clone sits one base away, making this likely a read error. The rearrangement links TRDV2 to TRDJ1, with 8 positions matching TRDD3. The CDR3 runs 15 residues. Germline loops: CDR1 GEAIGNYY, CDR2 EKD. The CDR3 region has the DNA TGTGCCTGTGACCGACTGGGGGGCTACACCGATAAACTCACCTTT. The encoded protein is CACDRLGGYTDKLTF.

This clone has a handful of counts. This sequence is one base from a far larger clone and is likely a read error. Other nucleotide sequences from this sample produce the same CDR3. This chain links TRDV2 with TRDJ1; D perhaps matches TRDD3 (6 bases). The CDR3 has 17 amino acids. With 2 bases removed from V and 0 bases from J, the gap between germline ends came to 18 bases. The germline gives CDR1 GEAIGNYY, CDR2 EKD. The CDR3 spells CACDRLGDRRDTDKLIF. CDR3 coding DNA: TGTGCCTGTGACAGACTGGGAGACCGAAGGGACACCGATAAACTCATCTTT.

The chain uses TRDV2 and TRDJ1, with TRDD3 as a possible D gene (6 bases). The J gene, absent from TCRdb, was called here by matching the DNA to germline. This CDR3 has 18 residues. The germline V gene has CDR1 GEAIGNYY and CDR2 EKD. Deletions cut 2 bases from V and 0 bases from J, with 21 bases between. The CDR3 DNA reads TGTGCCTGTGACAGGAGAGGGGGACCCCGCCAGTACACCGATAAACTCATCTTT. This sequence encodes CACDRRGGPRQYTDKLIF.

CDR3 DNA sequence: TGTGCCTGTGACCTCGTAGGAGGATATGGGGACCGCGAAAGACCCTTAGAAGCCGATAAACTCATCTTT. Protein: CACDLVGGYGDRERPLEADKLIF. The V and J genes are TRDV2 and TRDJ1; D may be TRDD3 (5 bases). Since TCRdb gives no J gene, matching the DNA to germline was used here to assign it. Between the trimmed V and J ends, which lost 3 bases and 3 bases, there was a span of 40 bases. This CDR3 is built from 23 residues. Germline V gene sequence: CDR1 GEAIGNYY, CDR2 EKD.

This clone qualifies as large. This chain connects TRDV2 to TRDJ1, with 9 bases identical to TRDD3. The CDR3 length is 16 residues. V gave up 4 bases and J gave up 2 bases; unmatched junction bases: 10. Germline CDR1 reads GEAIGNYY; CDR2 reads EKD. The CDR3 loop reads CACDLLGDLVTDKLIF. CDR3 bases: TGTGCCTGTGATTTACTGGGGGACCTGGTGACCGATAAACTCATCTTT.

This clone is medium-sized by share. This same CDR3 is encoded by further DNA sequences in the sample. The CDR3 nucleotides read TGTGCCTGTGATAGCATTCAAACTGGGGGATACGCGACCGATAAACTCATCTTT. Its protein is CACDSIQTGGYATDKLIF. The chain links TRDV2 to TRDJ1; TRDD3 matches 13 bases. TCRdb records no J gene; here it was assigned by comparing the DNA to germline. With 4 bases clipped from V and 2 bases from J, the junction kept 12 bases outside the gene matches. The length of the CDR3 is 18 residues. The V gene's germline CDR1 is GEAIGNYY and CDR2 EKD.

This clone occurred a few times. TCRdb assigns this DNA the protein of a much larger clone, which departs from its translation at residue 11; this likely reflects a read error, and the protein shown comes from translating the DNA. The rearrangement joins TRDV2 to TRDJ1; TRDD3 agrees at 10 bases. TCRdb lists no J gene, so it was determined here by aligning the DNA to germline. In germline, CDR1 is GEAIGNYY, CDR2 EKD. The length of the CDR3 is 16 residues. The trim removed 4 bases at V and 6 bases at J, leaving 13 bases unmatched. The CDR3 DNA is TGTGCCTGTGATCTACTGGGGGATTCGGGCCAGCATAAACTCATCTTT. Translated: CACDLLGDSGQHKLIF.

About this clone itself: A much larger clone lies a single base off, so this may be a read error. The sample holds other DNA sequences that translate to the same CDR3. This chain links TRDV2 with TRDJ3; the match to TRDD3 covers 8 bases. This CDR3 has 20 residues. CDR1 is GEAIGNYY and CDR2 is EKD in the germline V gene. CDR3 nucleotide sequence: TGTGCCTGTGACCCTTGGGATGCGGGGGATAAAGGTTGGGACACCCGCCAGATGTTTTTC. Its translation is CACDPWDAGDKGWDTRQMFF.

This clone was seen a handful of times. The TCRdb protein, from a much larger clone, departs from this DNA's translation at residue 7, likely by read error; the protein shown derives from the DNA. The chain carries TRDV2 and TRDJ1; D unresolved. CDR1 and CDR2 (germline): GEAIGNYY, EKD. With 4 bases removed from V and 9 bases from J, the gap between germline ends came to 26 bases. The CDR3 has 16 residues. The CDR3 region is CACESMAAPLKEELIF. In nucleotides, the CDR3 is TGTGCCTGTGAGTCTATGGCTGCGCCTTTGAAGGAAGAACTCATCTTT.

This clone is labeled medium-sized. This may be a read error: a much more frequent sequence differs by one nucleotide. This chain connects TRDV2 to TRDJ3; 8 bases agree with TRDD3. This CDR3 region has 19 residues. The germline gives CDR1 GEAIGNYY, CDR2 EKD. CDR3 residues: CACDTVGILRDWNTRQMFF. For the CDR3, the DNA is TGTGCCTGTGACACCGTGGGGATACTACGGGACTGGAACACCCGACAGATGTTTTTC.

By share of the sample, this clone is medium-sized. The chain employs TRDV2 and TRDJ1; TRDD3 agrees at 7 bases. The germline V gene encodes CDR1 GEAIGNYY and CDR2 EKD. The J segment lost 0 bases and the V segment lost 4 bases, leaving 16 bases of the junction unmatched. The CDR3 contains 18 residues. CDR3 loop: CACEPVGLLGTYTDKLIF. The CDR3 DNA reads as TGTGCCTGTGAGCCAGTTGGACTACTGGGGACGTACACCGATAAACTCATCTTT.

Concerning this clone itself: This likely stems from a read error, as it lies one base from a far larger clone. The identical CDR3 is also encoded by other nucleotide sequences in the sample. This chain connects TRDV2 to TRDJ1; 12 positions match TRDD3. The V segment lost 3 bases and the J segment 0 bases; nucleotides outside the gene matches: 10. Germline loops: CDR1 GEAIGNYY, CDR2 EKD. CDR3 length: 18 amino acids. Here the CDR3 DNA reads TGTGCCTGTGACGCCTTACTGGGGGATACACCATACACCGATAAACTCATCTTT. This translates into CACDALLGDTPYTDKLIF.

The chain uses TRDV2 and TRDJ1; 8 bases map to TRDD3. TCRdb leaves out the J gene; it was filled in here by matching the DNA to germline. This CDR3 has 18 amino acids. The germline V gene encodes CDR1 GEAIGNYY and CDR2 EKD. V was pared by 4 bases and J by 2 bases, with 17 bases of the junction left unmatched. The CDR3 loop reads CACDSLQTVGYATDKLIF. The CDR3 DNA is TGTGCCTGTGATAGCCTTCAAACTGTGGGATACGCGACCGATAAACTCATCTTT.

This clone has a handful of counts. The TCRdb protein, from a much larger clone, departs from this DNA's translation at residue 5, likely by read error; the protein shown derives from the DNA. The chain joins TRDV2 to TRDJ1; D ambiguous. V lost 2 bases and J 0 bases, leaving 21 bases between the germline ends. Germline loops: CDR1 GEAIGNYY, CDR2 EKD. The CDR3 spans 18 residues. CDR3 coding DNA: TGTGCCTGTGACAACGTGGGAGGACCCCGTTCGTACACCGATAAACTCATCTTT. Translated, it gives CACDNVGGPRSYTDKLIF.

The genes are TRDV2 and TRDJ2, with 10 bases matching TRDD3. CDR1 GEAIGNYY and CDR2 EKD come from the germline V gene. The CDR3 consists of 16 residues. V lost 1 base to trimming and J lost 11 bases; unmatched junction nucleotides: 12. CDR3 sequence: CACDTLGDPLTSQLFF. The CDR3 DNA reads TGTGCCTGTGACACACTGGGGGATCCTTTGACATCCCAACTCTTCTTT.

About this clone: A read error likely explains why the TCRdb protein, taken from a much larger clone, differs from this DNA's translation at residue 13; the protein shown is translated from the DNA. The V and J genes are TRDV2 and TRDJ1; 10 positions match TRDD3. The CDR3 length is 15 residues. Germline-derived CDR1 and CDR2 are GEAIGNYY and EKD. The CDR3 protein is CACDILGDGPDKPIF. CDR3 sequence (DNA): TGTGCCTGTGACATACTGGGGGATGGTCCCGATAAACCCATCTTT.

This clone has more than one count but fewer than ten. An end of the junction does not agree with germline; a read error may underlie this. This chain uses TRDV2 with TRDJ1, with D possibly matching TRDD3 (6 bases). Germline-derived CDR1 and CDR2 are GEAIGNYY and EKD. The CDR3 length is 16 residues. CDR3 amino acids: CACDTVGVENTDKLIF. In DNA, the CDR3 is TGTGCCTGTGACACCGTGGGGGTGGAGAACACCGATAAACTCATCTTC.

Notes on this clone: It may be a read error: a sequence one base away is much more abundant. This CDR3 is also generated by other DNA sequences in the sample. The J gene is TRDJ1, the V gene TRDV2, with TRDD3 matching 10 bases. The J segment lost 3 bases and the V segment lost 0 bases, leaving 15 bases of the junction unmatched. Per the germline V gene, CDR1 is GEAIGNYY and CDR2 is EKD. This CDR3 is 19 amino acids long. The CDR3 DNA follows: TGTGCCTGTGACACCCTCTCCGGGGATCGGGGGGATACGGCCGATAAACTCATCTTT. Residues: CACDTLSGDRGDTADKLIF.

This clone was counted between two and nine times. The V gene remains uncalled, whereas the J gene is TRDJ1; the tabulated D call, TRDD3, remains unverified against the DNA. This CDR3 is built from 16 residues. In DNA form, the CDR3 reads TGTGCCTGTGACTCATTCCTGGGGGATACGACCTATAAACTCATCTTT. Its protein product is CACDSFLGDTTYKLIF.

This clone showed up just a few times. The mismatch at residue 16 between this DNA's translation and the TCRdb protein of a much larger clone likely reflects a read error; the protein shown is translated from the DNA. The J gene is TRDJ4, the V gene TRDV2, with TRDD3 identical over 9 bases. This CDR3 has 18 residues. Per germline, CDR1 GEAIGNYY and CDR2 EKD. This CDR3 is CACDTVRTGGEVARPPIF. CDR3 sequence (DNA): TGTGCCTGTGACACTGTACGAACTGGGGGAGAGGTGGCCAGACCCCCGATCTTT.

This clone is labeled medium-sized. A read error is likely here: a far larger clone is one base away. V is TRDV2 and J is TRDJ1; 10 nucleotides line up with TRDD3. The V gene's germline CDR1 is GEAIGNYY and CDR2 EKD. The CDR3 has 16 amino acids. Unmatched junction bases numbered 8, after V lost 3 bases and J lost 2 bases. The CDR3 coding sequence is TGTGCCTGTGACGCATTACTGGGGGATGCGACCGATAAACTCATCTTT. Translated, it gives CACDALLGDATDKLIF.

Note on this clone: This sequence is one base from a far larger clone and is likely a read error. Other DNA sequences within the sample encode an identical CDR3. The rearrangement joins TRDV2 to TRDJ3, with TRDD3 matching over 8 bases. With V trimmed by 4 bases and J by 0 bases, 7 bases remained unmatched. CDR1 is GEAIGNYY, CDR2 EKD, per germline. The CDR3 consists of 18 residues. This CDR3 is CACDITGGTSWDTRQMFF. The CDR3 DNA reads as TGTGCCTGTGATATTACTGGGGGTACCTCCTGGGACACCCGACAGATGTTTTTC.